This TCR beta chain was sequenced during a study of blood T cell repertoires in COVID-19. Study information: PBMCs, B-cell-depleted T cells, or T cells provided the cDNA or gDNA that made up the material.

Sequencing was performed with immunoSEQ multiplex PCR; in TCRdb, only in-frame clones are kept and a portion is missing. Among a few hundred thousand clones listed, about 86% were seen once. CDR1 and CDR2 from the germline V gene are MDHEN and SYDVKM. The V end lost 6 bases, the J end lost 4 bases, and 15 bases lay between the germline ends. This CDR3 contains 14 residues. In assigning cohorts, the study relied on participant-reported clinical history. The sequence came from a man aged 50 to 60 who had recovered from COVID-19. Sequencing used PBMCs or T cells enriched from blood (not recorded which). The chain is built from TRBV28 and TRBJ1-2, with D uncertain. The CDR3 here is CASRRPLPPYGYTF. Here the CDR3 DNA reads TGTGCCAGCAGGCGTCCTTTACCGCCCTATGGCTACACCTTC.